This T cell receptor (beta chain) was captured by sequencing in a study of cytomegalovirus exposure and HLA in healthy donors. Study outcomes and limitations: Productive rates of about 87% or about 30% were seen for most TCR beta V segments in an earlier analysis.

In the PCR, 60 Vbeta and 13 Jbeta primers were used. Profiled with immunoSEQ multiplex PCR; TCRdb holds only in-frame clones, not every one. The table records around 140,000 clones, about 61% of them present only once. There are a few counts of this clone. Its antigen is undetermined. The CDR3 has 15 residues. The germline V gene encodes CDR1 SGDLS and CDR2 YYNGEE. V lost 0 bases, J lost 8 bases, and 14 bases lay in between. When sampled, the donors appeared nominally healthy, though they likely had unrecorded immune exposures. The chain is built from TRBV9 and TRBJ1-4, with unresolved D. The sequencing input was PBMCs. This clonotype was sampled from a male donor in good health and CMV-seronegative. The CDR3 region is CASSVGTLVGEKLFF. The CDR3 coding sequence is TGTGCCAGCAGCGTAGGGACTCTCGTAGGGGAAAAACTGTTTTTT. Full variable domain (rest looked up from reference TRBV9 and TRBJ1-4): DSGVTQTPKHLITATGQRVTLRCSPRSGDLSVYWYQQSLDQGLQFLIQYYNGEERAKGNILERFSAQQFPDLHSELNLSSLELGDSALYFCASSVGTLVGEKLFFGSGTQLSVL.